A single sample gave rise to the 10 T cell receptor beta chains below, sequenced in a study of blood T cell repertoires in COVID-19. Assay: immunoSEQ multiplex PCR; the TCRdb copy retains only in-frame clones and omits some. The data contain 450,000 or so clones, about 90% of them singletons. Sequenced input: peripheral blood. The receptors were gathered from a man between 18 and 29 years old with COVID-19, enrolled during active disease.

In DNA, the CDR3 is TGTGCCAGCAGCTTCGGGACAGGCGAGCAGTTCTTC. Protein sequence: CASSFGTGEQFF. V usage is TRBV7-2 and J usage is TRBJ2-1; 8 nucleotides line up with TRBD1. V dropped 3 bases and J dropped 10; count of bases not matched to a gene: 2. The CDR3 totals 12 residues. Germline V gene sequence: CDR1 SGHTA, CDR2 FQGNSA.

This clone was observed a single time. The CDR3: CATSEGLGAETQYF. CDR3 sequence (DNA): TGTGCCACCAGTGAGGGCCTGGGGGCAGAGACCCAGTACTTC. The genes are TRBV24-1 and TRBJ2-5; possible D gene TRBD1, 6 bases. The CDR3 has 14 residues. CDR1 and CDR2 from the germline V gene are KGHDR and SFDVKD. Trimming left V 4 bases short and J 4 bases short, with 12 bases between.

The chain joins TRBV3-1 (or the pseudogene TRBV3-2) to TRBJ1-1, with D perhaps matching TRBD1 (5 bases). V was clipped by 1 base and J by 1 base, with 7 bases between them. The germline CDR1 and CDR2 sequences are LGHDT and YNNKEL (reference sequence). This CDR3 has 14 amino acids. As DNA, the CDR3 is TGTGCCAGCAGCCAAGGGGGCGCGAACACTGAAGCTTTCTTT. Protein product: CASSQGGANTEAFF.

The chain has TRBV4-2 and TRBJ1-1; D might be TRBD1 (5 bases). The germline gives CDR1 LGHNA, CDR2 YNFKEQ. The CDR3 runs 14 residues. V was shortened by 5 bases and J by 1 base, with 11 bases between the two germline ends. The CDR3 region is CASSSTQENTEAFF. CDR3 coding DNA: TGTGCCAGCAGCTCGACACAGGAGAACACTGAAGCTTTCTTT.

This clone has a single count. The chain has TRBV6-1 and TRBJ2-7; 7 positions match TRBD1. Per the germline V gene, CDR1 is MNHNS and CDR2 is SASEGT. V shed 2 bases and J 3 bases; nucleotides not matched to a gene: 7. This CDR3 comprises 15 residues. In DNA, the CDR3 is TGTGCCAGCAGTGAACCCCCCGACAGGGTCTACGAGCAGTACTTC. It specifies CASSEPPDRVYEQYF.

This chain connects TRBV19 to TRBJ1-5, with unresolved D. Germline lookup yields CDR1 LNHDA and CDR2 SQIVND (reference sequence). Trimming left V 6 bases short and J 1 base short, with 13 bases between. The CDR3 contains 15 residues. CDR3 sequence: CASRDLAGSNQPQHF. The CDR3 DNA is TGTGCCAGTAGGGACCTTGCGGGGAGCAATCAGCCCCAGCATTTT.

The chain uses TRBV20-1 and TRBJ2-3; TRBD2 matches at 10 bases. Germline V gene sequence: CDR1 DFQATT, CDR2 SNEGSKA (reference sequence). The CDR3 has 15 amino acids. J gave up 2 bases and V 3 bases, and 5 bases lay outside the gene matches. The CDR3 region has the DNA TGCAGTGCTAGTGAGCGGGGGGGACCCACAGATACGCAGTATTTT. Residues: CSASERGGPTDTQYF.

The rearrangement joins TRBV7-9 to TRBJ2-7; 10 bases fit TRBD2. Unmatched junction bases numbered 4, after V lost 2 bases and J lost 3 bases. The CDR3 totals 15 residues. Germline V gene sequence: CDR1 SEHNR, CDR2 FQNEAQ (reference sequence). The CDR3 region is CASSLTSGIFYEQYF. CDR3 coding DNA: TGTGCCAGCAGCTTAACTAGCGGGATATTCTACGAGCAGTACTTC.

J is TRBJ2-5 and V is TRBV6-1; tentatively, D is TRBD1 (6 bases). Trimming stripped 0 bases from V and 5 bases from J, with 13 bases between. CDR1 MNHNS and CDR2 SASEGT come from the germline V gene. The CDR3 contains 15 residues. The CDR3 DNA reads TGTGCCAGCAGTGAAGCACAGGGATTTCAGGAGACCCAGTACTTC. It is translated as CASSEAQGFQETQYF.

The V and J genes are TRBV7-9 and TRBJ1-2; TRBD1 agrees at 10 bases. The CDR3 is 14 amino acids. Per germline, CDR1 SEHNR and CDR2 FQNEAQ (reference sequence). Germline trimming cut 2 bases from V and 8 bases from J; bases unmatched to any gene: 5. CDR3 DNA: TGTGCCAGCAGCTTAAGGGGACAGGGGTACGGCTACACCTTC. Its protein is CASSLRGQGYGYTF.